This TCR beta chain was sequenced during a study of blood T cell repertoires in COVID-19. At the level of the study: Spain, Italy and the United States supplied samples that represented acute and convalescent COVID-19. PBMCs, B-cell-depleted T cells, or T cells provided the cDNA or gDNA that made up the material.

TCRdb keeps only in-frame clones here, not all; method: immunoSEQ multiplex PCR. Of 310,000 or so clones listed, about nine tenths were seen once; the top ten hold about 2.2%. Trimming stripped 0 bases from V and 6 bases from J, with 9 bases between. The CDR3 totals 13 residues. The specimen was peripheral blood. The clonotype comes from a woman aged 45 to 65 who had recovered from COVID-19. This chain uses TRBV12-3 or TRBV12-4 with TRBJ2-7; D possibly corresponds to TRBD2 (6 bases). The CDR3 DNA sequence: TGTGCCAGCAGTTTAGCGGGAGGAAGCGAGCAGTACTTC. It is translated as CASSLAGGSEQYF.